The clone carrying this T cell receptor beta chain has just a few counts. This sample was included in a study of blood T cells in healthy people across ages. The second PCR ran roughly 6 to 11 cycles with a sample-barcoded 5' primer and J-beta primers. From the 5' RACE reads, TCRdb called clonotypes with MiXCR, one entry per CDR3 protein. The repertoire has about 1,800,000 distinct CDR3 sequences, 28% of them found once; the top ten carry 7.7%. Germline CDR1 SEHNR, CDR2 FQNEAQ (reference sequence). The CDR3 has 18 residues. V was cut by 5 bases and J by 3 bases, with 25 bases left in between. The chain couples TRBV7-9 to TRBJ1-2; D ambiguous. Sequenced input: blood. The TCR originated in a woman in her 30s in good health. CDR3 protein: CASSRSGVSGGTDYGYTF. The CDR3 bases are TGTGCCAGCAGCCGATCCGGGGTGTCGGGCGGCACAGACTATGGCTACACCTTC.